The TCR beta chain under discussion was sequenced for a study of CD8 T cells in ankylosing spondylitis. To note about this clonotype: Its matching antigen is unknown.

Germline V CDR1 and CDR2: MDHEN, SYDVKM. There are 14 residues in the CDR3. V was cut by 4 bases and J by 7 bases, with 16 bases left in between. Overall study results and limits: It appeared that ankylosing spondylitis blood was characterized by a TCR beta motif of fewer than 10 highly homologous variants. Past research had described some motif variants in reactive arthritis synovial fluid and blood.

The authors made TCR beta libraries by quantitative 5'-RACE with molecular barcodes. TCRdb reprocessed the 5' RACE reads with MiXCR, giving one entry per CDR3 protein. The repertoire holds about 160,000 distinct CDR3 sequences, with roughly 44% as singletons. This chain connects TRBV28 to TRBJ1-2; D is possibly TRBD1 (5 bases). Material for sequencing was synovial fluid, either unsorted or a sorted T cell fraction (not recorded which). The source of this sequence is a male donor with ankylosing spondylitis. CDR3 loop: CASSSTRVSTGYTF. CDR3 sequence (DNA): TGTGCCAGCAGTTCGACCAGGGTTTCCACTGGCTACACCTTC.